This T cell receptor (beta chain) was found in a study of blood T cell repertoires in COVID-19. Study-level background: Donors in the United States, Italy and Spain gave samples during acute or convalescent COVID-19.

In the original workflow: Researchers report that nucleated cell counts were estimated from reference gene primer amplification. Some clones are missing from TCRdb's copy, which holds only in-frame ones; the method was immunoSEQ multiplex PCR. V, J and clone size are those of that table, while D and trimming were read from the DNA. The table has about 140,000 clones, 80% to 85% seen once. Germline-derived CDR1 and CDR2 are SEHNR and FQNEAQ (reference sequence). This CDR3 is built from 16 residues. The V gene end was trimmed by 5 bases and the J gene end by 7 bases; junction bases not matched to a gene: 13.

J is TRBJ1-4 and V is TRBV7-9; 7 bases are a match to TRBD1. This TCR derives from a human donor in a cohort sampled during active COVID-19. The specimen was peripheral blood. CDR3 protein: CASSPGQTGTREKLFF. In DNA form, the CDR3 reads TGTGCCAGCAGCCCGGGACAGACAGGGACCCGTGAAAAACTGTTTTTT.